This TCR beta chain appears in the sequencing data of a study of CD8 T cells in Susac syndrome. Worth noting for this clonotype: The target antigen is unknown.

The germline CDR1 and CDR2 sequences are SGHRS and YFSETQ. V shed 0 bases and J shed 2 bases, with 8 bases lying between them. The CDR3 contains 14 residues. Findings of the study overall: The CD4+ T cell repertoires in Susac syndrome did not show any clonal expansion. As acknowledged by the study, its TCR sequencing and HLA analysis included a relatively small number of individuals.

An amount of RNA that ranged from about 0.45 to 1 ug was reverse transcribed with random hexamers. The CDR3 of TCR beta was amplified by immunoSEQ multiplex PCR across 54 Vbeta and 13 Jbeta. TCRdb re-called the immunoSEQ multiplex PCR reads with MiXCR, one entry per CDR3 protein. The data hold 160,000 or so distinct CDR3 sequences, with roughly 92% observed a single time. CD8+ and CD4+ T cells were negatively isolated; TEMRA cells were FACS-enriched. The chain joins TRBV5-1 to TRBJ2-5; TRBD1 is a possible D gene (5 bases). The clonotype comes from a human donor with Susac syndrome. Sequencing was carried out using CD4+ T cells from PBMCs. CDR3 in DNA: TGCGCCAGCAGCTTGGAAGGGGTTCAAGAGACCCAGTACTTC. Its translation: CASSLEGVQETQYF.